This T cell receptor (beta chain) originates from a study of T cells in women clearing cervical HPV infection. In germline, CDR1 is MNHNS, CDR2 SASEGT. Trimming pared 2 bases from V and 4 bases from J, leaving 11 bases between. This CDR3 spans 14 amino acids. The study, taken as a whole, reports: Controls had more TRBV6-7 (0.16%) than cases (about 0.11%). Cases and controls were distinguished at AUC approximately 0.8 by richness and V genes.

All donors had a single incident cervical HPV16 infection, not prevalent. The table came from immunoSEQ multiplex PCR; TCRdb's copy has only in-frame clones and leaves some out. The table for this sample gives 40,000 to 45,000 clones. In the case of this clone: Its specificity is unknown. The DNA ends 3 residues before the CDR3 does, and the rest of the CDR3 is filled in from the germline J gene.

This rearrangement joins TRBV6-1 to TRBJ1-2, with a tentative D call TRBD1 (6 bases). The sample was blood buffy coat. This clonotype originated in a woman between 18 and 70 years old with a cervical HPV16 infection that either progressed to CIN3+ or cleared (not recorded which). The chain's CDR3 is CASSERTEGYGYTF. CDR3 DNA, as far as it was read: TGTGCCAGCAGTGAAAGGACAGAAGGCTATGGC.